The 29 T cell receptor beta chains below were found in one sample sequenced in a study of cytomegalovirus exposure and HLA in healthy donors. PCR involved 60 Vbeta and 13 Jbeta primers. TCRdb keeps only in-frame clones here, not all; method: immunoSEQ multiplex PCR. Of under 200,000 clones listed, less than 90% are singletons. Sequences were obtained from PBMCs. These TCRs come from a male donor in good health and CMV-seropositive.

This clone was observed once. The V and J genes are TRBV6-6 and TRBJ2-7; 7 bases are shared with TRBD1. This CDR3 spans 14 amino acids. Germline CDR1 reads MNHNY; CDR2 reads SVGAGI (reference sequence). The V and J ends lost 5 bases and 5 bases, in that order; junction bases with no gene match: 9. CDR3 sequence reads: CASSHRQGIDEQYF. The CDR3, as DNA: TGTGCCAGCAGTCACAGACAGGGTATCGACGAGCAGTACTTC.

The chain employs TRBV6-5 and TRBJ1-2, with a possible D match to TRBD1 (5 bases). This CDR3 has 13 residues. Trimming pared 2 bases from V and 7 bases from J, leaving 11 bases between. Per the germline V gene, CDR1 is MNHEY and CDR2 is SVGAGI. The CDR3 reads CASSYGREGGYTF. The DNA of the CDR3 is TGTGCCAGCAGTTACGGCAGGGAAGGTGGCTACACCTTC.

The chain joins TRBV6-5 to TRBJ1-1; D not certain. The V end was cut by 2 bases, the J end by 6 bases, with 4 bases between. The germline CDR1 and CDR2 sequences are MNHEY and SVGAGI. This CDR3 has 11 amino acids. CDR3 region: CASSYGPEAFF. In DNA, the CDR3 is TGTGCCAGCAGTTACGGGCCTGAAGCTTTCTTT.

The CDR3 DNA reads TGTGCCAGCACCAAGACTAGCGGGATCACCGGGGAGCTGTTTTTT. Its protein is CASTKTSGITGELFF. This rearrangement joins TRBV6-5 to TRBJ2-2; TRBD2 aligns across 11 bases. CDR1 MNHEY and CDR2 SVGAGI come from the germline V gene. The trim removed 7 bases at V and 4 bases at J, leaving 5 bases unmatched. There are 15 residues in the CDR3.

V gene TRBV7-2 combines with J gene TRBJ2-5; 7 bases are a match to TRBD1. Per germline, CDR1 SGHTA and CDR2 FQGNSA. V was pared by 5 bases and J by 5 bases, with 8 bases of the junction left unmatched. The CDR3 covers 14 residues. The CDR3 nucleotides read TGTGCCAGCAGCCCCAGAGGGGGCGCGGAGACCCAGTACTTC. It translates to CASSPRGGAETQYF.

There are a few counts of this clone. The DNA for the CDR3 is TGTGCCAGCAGCGTAGTGAGTGGGCAGGCTTATGGCTACACCTTC. Translating gives CASSVVSGQAYGYTF. The chain links TRBV9 to TRBJ1-2; D remains unclear. V gave up 0 bases and J gave up 5 bases, with 14 bases separating them. The CDR3 consists of 15 residues. The germline V gene encodes CDR1 SGDLS and CDR2 YYNGEE.

The CDR3 DNA is TGTGCCAGCAGCTTAGACGTATCAAGCGGCTACAATGAGCAGTTCTTC. Its protein product is CASSLDVSSGYNEQFF. V and J are TRBV11-3 and TRBJ2-1, with a possible D match to TRBD2 (5 bases). Germline V lookup: CDR1 SGHNT, CDR2 YENEEA. CDR3 length: 16 amino acids. Trimming cost V 0 bases and J 3 bases, with 12 bases left between them.

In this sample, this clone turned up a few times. Here the CDR3 DNA reads TGTGCCAGCGGGTCTAGCGGCTACGAGCAGTACTTC. It translates to CASGSSGYEQYF. This chain joins TRBV27 and TRBJ2-7; 7 bases fit TRBD2. The CDR3 contains 12 residues. The germline V gene has CDR1 MNHEY and CDR2 SMNVEV (reference sequence). V trimming: 8 bases; J trimming: 3 bases; junction bases outside the gene matches: 4.

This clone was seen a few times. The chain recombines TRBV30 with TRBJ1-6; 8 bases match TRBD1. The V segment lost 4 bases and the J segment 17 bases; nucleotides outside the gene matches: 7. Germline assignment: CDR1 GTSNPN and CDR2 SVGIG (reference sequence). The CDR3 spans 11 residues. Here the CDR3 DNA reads TGTGCCTGGACTCGGACAGGGAAGATCCACTTT. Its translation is CAWTRTGKIHF.

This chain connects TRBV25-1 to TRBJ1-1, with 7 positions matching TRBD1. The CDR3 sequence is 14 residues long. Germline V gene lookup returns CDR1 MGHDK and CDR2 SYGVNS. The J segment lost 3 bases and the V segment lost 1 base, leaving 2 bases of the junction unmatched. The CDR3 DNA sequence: TGTGCCAGCAGTGAATTGAGGGGGCACACTGAAGCTTTCTTT. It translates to CASSELRGHTEAFF. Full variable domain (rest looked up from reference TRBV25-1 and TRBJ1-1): EADIYQTPRYLVIGTGKKITLECSQTMGHDKMYWYQQDPGMELHLIHYSYGVNSTEKGDLSSESTVSRIRTEHFPLTLESARPSHTSQYLCASSELRGHTEAFFGQGTRLTVV.

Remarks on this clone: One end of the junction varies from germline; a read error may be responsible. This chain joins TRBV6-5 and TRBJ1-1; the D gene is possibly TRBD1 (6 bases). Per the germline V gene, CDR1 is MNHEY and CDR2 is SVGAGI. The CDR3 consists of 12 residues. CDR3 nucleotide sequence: TGTGCCAGCAGTTACTCGAAGGGGGAAGCACGCTTT. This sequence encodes CASSYSKGEARF.

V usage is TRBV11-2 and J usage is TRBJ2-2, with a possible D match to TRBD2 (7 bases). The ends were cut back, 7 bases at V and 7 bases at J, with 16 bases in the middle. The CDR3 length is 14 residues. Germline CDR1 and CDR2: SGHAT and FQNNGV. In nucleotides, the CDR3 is TGTGCCAGCACCAGAGGGGGGGCGAACGGGGAGCTGTTTTTT. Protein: CASTRGGANGELFF.

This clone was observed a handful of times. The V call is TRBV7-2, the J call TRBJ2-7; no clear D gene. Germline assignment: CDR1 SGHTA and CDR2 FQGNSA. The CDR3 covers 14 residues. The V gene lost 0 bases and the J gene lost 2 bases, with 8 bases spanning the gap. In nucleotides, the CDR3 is TGTGCCAGCAGCTTAGCCTTTGGAGCCTACGAGCAGTACTTC. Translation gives CASSLAFGAYEQYF.

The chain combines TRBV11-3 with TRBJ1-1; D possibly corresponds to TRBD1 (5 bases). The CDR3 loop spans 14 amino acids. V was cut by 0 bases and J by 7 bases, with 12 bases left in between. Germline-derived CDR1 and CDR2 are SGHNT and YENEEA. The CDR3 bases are TGTGCCAGCAGCTTAGAACGTCAGGGACTTGAAGCTTTCTTT. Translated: CASSLERQGLEAFF.

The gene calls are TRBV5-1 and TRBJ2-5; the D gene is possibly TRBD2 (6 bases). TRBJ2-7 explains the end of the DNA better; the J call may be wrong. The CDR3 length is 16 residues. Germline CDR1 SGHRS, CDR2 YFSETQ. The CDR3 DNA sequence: TGCGCCAGCAGCCCCTACCTGGGGCGGGACTCCTACGAGCAGTACTTC. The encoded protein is CASSPYLGRDSYEQYF.

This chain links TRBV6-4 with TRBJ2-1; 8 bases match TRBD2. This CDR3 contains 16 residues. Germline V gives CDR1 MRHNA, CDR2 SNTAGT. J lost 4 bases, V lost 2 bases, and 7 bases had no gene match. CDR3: CASSDRAGVGYNEQFF. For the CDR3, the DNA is TGTGCCAGCAGTGACAGAGCGGGAGTGGGTTACAATGAGCAGTTCTTC.

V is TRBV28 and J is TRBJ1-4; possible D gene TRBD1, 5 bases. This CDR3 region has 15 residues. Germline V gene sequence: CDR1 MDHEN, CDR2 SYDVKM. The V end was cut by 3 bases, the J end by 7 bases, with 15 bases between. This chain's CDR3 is CASSLAQGVGEKLFF. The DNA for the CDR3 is TGTGCCAGCAGTTTGGCTCAGGGCGTCGGTGAAAAACTGTTTTTT.

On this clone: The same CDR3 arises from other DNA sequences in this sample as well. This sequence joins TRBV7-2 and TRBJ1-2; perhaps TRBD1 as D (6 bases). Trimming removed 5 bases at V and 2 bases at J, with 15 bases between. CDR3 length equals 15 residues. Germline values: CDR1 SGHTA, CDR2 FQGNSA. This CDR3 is CASSPTGHLNYGYTF. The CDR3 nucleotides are TGTGCCAGCAGCCCTACGGGACATCTGAACTATGGCTACACCTTC.

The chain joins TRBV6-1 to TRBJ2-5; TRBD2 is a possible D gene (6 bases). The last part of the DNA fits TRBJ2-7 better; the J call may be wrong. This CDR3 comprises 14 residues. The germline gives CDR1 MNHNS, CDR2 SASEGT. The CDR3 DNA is TGTGCCGGGGAGAGGCGGGGCCCGGTTTACGAGCAGTACTTC. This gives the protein CAGERRGPVYEQYF.

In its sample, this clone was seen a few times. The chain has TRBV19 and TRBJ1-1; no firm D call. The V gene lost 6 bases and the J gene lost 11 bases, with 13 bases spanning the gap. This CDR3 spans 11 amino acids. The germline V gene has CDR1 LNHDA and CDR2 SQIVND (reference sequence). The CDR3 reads CASREAEWAFF. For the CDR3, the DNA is TGTGCCAGTAGGGAGGCCGAATGGGCTTTCTTT.

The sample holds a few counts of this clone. The CDR3 loop reads CASSQETPGPSSYNEQFF. CDR3 in DNA: TGCGCCAGCAGCCAAGAAACCCCAGGGCCGAGCTCCTACAATGAGCAGTTCTTC. The chain has TRBV4-3 and TRBJ2-1; TRBD1 might be the D (5 bases). V lost 0 bases and J lost 0, with 15 bases in between. This CDR3 is built from 18 residues. Germline V gives CDR1 LGHNA, CDR2 YSLEER.

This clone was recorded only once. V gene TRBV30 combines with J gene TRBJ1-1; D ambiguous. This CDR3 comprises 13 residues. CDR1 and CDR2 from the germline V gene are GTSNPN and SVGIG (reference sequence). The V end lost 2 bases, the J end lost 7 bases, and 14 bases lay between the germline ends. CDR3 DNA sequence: TGTGCCTGGAGTACCGGGTTCAGCCTTGAAGCTTTCTTT. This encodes CAWSTGFSLEAFF.

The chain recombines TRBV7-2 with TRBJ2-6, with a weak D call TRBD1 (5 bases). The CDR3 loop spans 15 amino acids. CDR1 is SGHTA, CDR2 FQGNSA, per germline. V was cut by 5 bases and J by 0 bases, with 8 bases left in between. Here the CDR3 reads CASSRDSSGANVLTF. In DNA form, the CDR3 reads TGTGCCAGCAGCCGTGACAGCTCTGGGGCCAACGTCCTGACTTTC.

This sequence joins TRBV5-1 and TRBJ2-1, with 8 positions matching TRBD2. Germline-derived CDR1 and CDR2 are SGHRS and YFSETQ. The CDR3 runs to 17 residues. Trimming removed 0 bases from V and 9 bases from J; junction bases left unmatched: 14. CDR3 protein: CASSLVAGRMDGGEQFF. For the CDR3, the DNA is TGCGCCAGCAGCTTGGTAGCGGGAAGGATGGATGGGGGTGAGCAGTTCTTC.

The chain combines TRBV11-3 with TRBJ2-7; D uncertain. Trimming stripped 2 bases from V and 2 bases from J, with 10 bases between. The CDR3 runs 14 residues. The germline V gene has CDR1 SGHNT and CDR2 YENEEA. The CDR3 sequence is CASSLPGLTYEQYF. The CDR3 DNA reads TGTGCCAGCAGCTTACCCGGGTTAACCTACGAGCAGTACTTC.

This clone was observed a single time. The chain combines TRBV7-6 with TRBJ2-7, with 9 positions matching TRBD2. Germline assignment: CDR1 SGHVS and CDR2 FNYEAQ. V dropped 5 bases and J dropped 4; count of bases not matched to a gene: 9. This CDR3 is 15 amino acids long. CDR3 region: CASSPSRAGGYEQYF. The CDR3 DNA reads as TGTGCCAGCAGCCCGAGTAGGGCGGGGGGGTACGAGCAGTACTTC.

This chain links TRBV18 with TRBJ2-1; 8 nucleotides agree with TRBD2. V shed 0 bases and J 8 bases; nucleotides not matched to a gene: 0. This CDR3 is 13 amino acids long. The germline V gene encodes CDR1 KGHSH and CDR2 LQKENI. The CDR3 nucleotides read TGTGCCAGCTCACCACCAGCGGGAGATGAGCAGTTCTTC. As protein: CASSPPAGDEQFF.

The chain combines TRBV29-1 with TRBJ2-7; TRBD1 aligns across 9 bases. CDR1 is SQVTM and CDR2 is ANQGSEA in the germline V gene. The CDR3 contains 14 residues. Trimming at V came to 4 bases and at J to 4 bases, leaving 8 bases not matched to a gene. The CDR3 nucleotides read TGCAGCGTTGGAGGTACAGGGGGCTTTTACGAGCAGTACTTC. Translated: CSVGGTGGFYEQYF.

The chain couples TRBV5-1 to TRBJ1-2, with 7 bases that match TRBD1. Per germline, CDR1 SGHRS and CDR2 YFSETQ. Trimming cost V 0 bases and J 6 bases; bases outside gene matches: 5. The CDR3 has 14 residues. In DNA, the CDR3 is TGCGCCAGCAGCTTGGACCGACAGGGTAATGGCTACACCTTC. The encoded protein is CASSLDRQGNGYTF.